The 21 T cell receptor beta chains listed next were all sequenced from one sample in a study of T cell repertoires in cytomegalovirus infection. TCRdb reanalysed the reads using MiXCR and keeps one entry per CDR3 protein. Seen here are about 830,000 distinct CDR3 sequences, about 33% observed once, and the top ten hold 9.5% to 15%. These receptors have no identified antigens. Sequenced here: cultured CD8+ T cells from PBMCs, sampled from culture after CMV antigen stimulation. The receptors were sampled from a human donor in good health (CMV status not recorded). Some clones in this sample may be carry-over from other donors' samples.

The chain recombines TRBV7-6 with TRBJ2-1, with D tentatively TRBD1 (6 bases). Germline CDR1 reads SGHVS; CDR2 reads FNYEAQ. CDR3 length: 15 amino acids. The V and J ends lost 5 bases and 2 bases respectively, with 13 bases between them. The CDR3: CASSLQGTPYNEQFF. The CDR3 bases are TGTGCCAGCAGCCTGCAGGGGACCCCCTACAATGAGCAGTTCTTC.

The chain couples TRBV7-2 to TRBJ2-1; 8 bases align to TRBD1. V shed 5 bases, J shed 5 bases, and the junction held 11 bases outside the gene matches. Germline V gene sequence: CDR1 SGHTA, CDR2 FQGNSA. CDR3 length: 16 amino acids. CDR3 loop: CASSTWTGPPHNEQFF. The CDR3 coding sequence is TGTGCCAGCAGCACATGGACAGGGCCCCCTCACAATGAGCAGTTCTTC.

The gene calls are TRBV12-3 or TRBV12-4 and TRBJ2-1, with 10 bases lining up with TRBD2. V was pared by 6 bases and J by 10 bases, with 9 bases of the junction left unmatched. The CDR3 has 14 amino acids. The CDR3 is CASSTSGGAAEQFF. CDR3 in DNA: TGTGCCAGCAGCACCAGCGGGGGGGCGGCCGAGCAGTTCTTC.

This chain uses TRBV7-9 with TRBJ2-7; possibly TRBD1 for D (6 bases). This CDR3 has 15 amino acids. V dropped 4 bases and J dropped 1 base, with 14 bases sitting between them. The V gene's germline CDR1 is SEHNR and CDR2 FQNEAQ (reference sequence). The CDR3 loop reads CASSSNEGESYEQYF. The CDR3 DNA follows: TGTGCCAGCAGCTCAAATGAGGGGGAATCCTACGAGCAGTACTTC.

The table lists this clonotype with a few counts. CDR3 nucleotide sequence: TGTGCCAGCAGAGACCACGCTGAAGCTTTCTTT. Translating it yields CASRDHAEAFF. J is TRBJ1-1 and V is TRBV6-5; the D is unclear. Trimming took 6 bases from V and 6 from J, leaving 8 bases between them. Germline V gives CDR1 MNHEY, CDR2 SVGAGI. This CDR3 has 11 amino acids.

The V gene is TRBV4-3, the J gene TRBJ1-6; D unresolved. V shed 4 bases and J shed 0 bases, with 16 bases lying between them. In germline, CDR1 is LGHNA, CDR2 YSLEER. The CDR3 totals 18 residues. The CDR3 sequence is CASSPGKGLSSYNSPLHF. The DNA for the CDR3 is TGCGCCAGCAGCCCAGGCAAGGGCCTGAGCTCCTATAATTCACCCCTCCACTTT.

V gene TRBV6-2 or TRBV6-3 combines with J gene TRBJ2-3, with 10 positions matching TRBD2. The CDR3 totals 17 residues. CDR1 is MNHEY, CDR2 SVGEGT, per germline. Losses at the gene ends were 2 bases for V and 5 bases for J; bases not matched to a gene: 10. DNA of the CDR3: TGTGCCAGCAGTTACCCCCAAAGCGGGGGGGCTCAAGATACGCAGTATTTT. Amino acids: CASSYPQSGGAQDTQYF.

The J gene is TRBJ2-3, the V gene TRBV5-1; D unresolved. The ends were cut back, 5 bases at V and 6 bases at J, with 7 bases in the middle. From germline, CDR1 is SGHRS and CDR2 YFSETQ. The CDR3 loop spans 11 amino acids. CDR3 amino acids: CASRSSDTQYF. The CDR3, as DNA: TGCGCCAGCAGGTCCTCGGATACGCAGTATTTT.

This clonotype was seen ten or more times. CDR3 sequence: CASSLAQSSYEQYF. DNA for the CDR3: TGTGCCAGCAGCTTAGCGCAGAGCTCCTACGAGCAGTACTTC. V gene TRBV7-2 combines with J gene TRBJ2-7; D gene ambiguous. Between the trimmed V and J ends, which lost 0 bases and 0 bases, there was a span of 6 bases. In germline, CDR1 is SGHTA, CDR2 FQGNSA. The CDR3 is 14 residues long.

The chain has TRBV5-5 and TRBJ2-2; a possible D gene is TRBD2 (5 bases). Trimming removed 4 bases at V and 0 bases at J, with 13 bases between. The CDR3 extends over 16 amino acids. CDR1 is SGHKS and CDR2 is YYEKEE in the germline V gene (reference sequence). This chain's CDR3 is CASSPLRVTNTGELFF. DNA for the CDR3: TGTGCCAGCAGCCCCCTGAGGGTTACGAACACCGGGGAGCTGTTTTTT.

The chain recombines TRBV4-1 with TRBJ1-2; no clear D. Deletions cut 0 bases from V and 5 bases from J, with 13 bases between. This CDR3 contains 15 residues. Germline V gives CDR1 MGHRA, CDR2 YSYEKL. DNA of the CDR3: TGCGCCAGCAGCCAAGAACGGGTGGAGATTTATGGCTACACCTTC. It yields the protein CASSQERVEIYGYTF.

This clonotype was detected only a few times. J is TRBJ1-2 and V is TRBV29-1; D is unresolved. V lost 2 bases to trimming and J lost 3 bases, with 7 bases between them. The V gene's germline CDR1 is SQVTM and CDR2 ANQGSEA. The CDR3 covers 12 residues. The CDR3 loop is CSVERGDYGYTF. The CDR3 DNA reads as TGCAGCGTTGAACGGGGAGACTATGGCTACACCTTC.

This clonotype was detected a few times. The gene calls are TRBV12-5 and TRBJ1-1; no reliable D call. The CDR3 is 13 amino acids. Trimming left V 3 bases short and J 6 bases short, with 11 bases between. Germline CDR1 and CDR2: LGHNT and FRNRAP. CDR3 sequence reads: CASGFGESPEAFF. Here the CDR3 DNA reads TGTGCTAGTGGTTTCGGAGAGAGCCCTGAAGCTTTCTTT.

The chain uses TRBV19 and TRBJ2-3; maybe TRBD2 (6 bases). V was cut by 1 base and J by 10 bases, with 6 bases left in between. Germline assignment: CDR1 LNHDA and CDR2 SQIVND (reference sequence). The CDR3 has 11 residues. CDR3 sequence reads: CASSIGEAQYF. In DNA, the CDR3 is TGTGCCAGTAGTATAGGGGAGGCGCAGTATTTT.

This clonotype was counted at least ten times. The chain couples TRBV7-2 to TRBJ2-5; 12 bases are shared with TRBD2. The J segment lost 1 base and the V segment lost 3 bases, leaving 6 bases of the junction unmatched. Germline loops: CDR1 SGHTA, CDR2 FQGNSA. This CDR3 has 17 amino acids. The CDR3 loop reads CASSFPLAGGTQETQYF. CDR3 DNA sequence: TGTGCCAGCAGCTTCCCACTAGCGGGGGGAACCCAAGAGACCCAGTACTTC.

On this clonotype: With a much larger clone just one base away, this may be a read error. CDR3 DNA sequence: TGTGTCAGCAGCGTATACGGACCTAGCAATCAGCCCCAGCATTTT. As protein: CVSSVYGPSNQPQHF. J is TRBJ1-5 and V is TRBV7-2; D call uncertain. This CDR3 spans 15 amino acids. CDR1 SGHTA and CDR2 FQGNSA come from the germline V gene. The variable domain in full, completed from reference TRBV7-2 and TRBJ1-5, reads GAGVSQSPSNKVTEKGKDVELRCDPISGHTALYWYRQSLGQGLEFLIYFQGNSAPDKSGLPSDRFSAERTGGSVSTLTIQRTQQEDSAVYLCVSSVYGPSNQPQHFGDGTRLSIL.

Note on this clonotype: At one boundary the junction diverges from the germline segment, which might be a read error. This rearrangement joins TRBV7-4 to TRBJ2-4; 8 bases fit TRBD2. CDR1 and CDR2 (germline): SGHVT, SQSDAQ. The CDR3 sequence is 16 residues long. CDR3 bases: TGTGCCAGCAGCCAACCTAAGGGAGCGGGGGAGAACATGCAGTACTTC. Translated, it gives CASSQPKGAGENMQYF.

The CDR3 is CASTPPSGNTIYF. DNA of the CDR3: TGTGCCAGCACCCCCCCCTCTGGAAACACCATATATTTT. The chain combines TRBV11-2 with TRBJ1-3; D unresolved. CDR3 length: 13 amino acids. V was clipped by 7 bases and J by 0 bases, with 7 bases between them. Germline lookup yields CDR1 SGHAT and CDR2 FQNNGV.

As to this clonotype: This sequence may be a read error, since a much larger clone differs from it by one base. The V gene is TRBV7-2, the J gene TRBJ2-5, with D unclear. The germline V gene encodes CDR1 SGHTA and CDR2 FQGNSA. This CDR3 has 16 amino acids. The CDR3 loop reads CASSLAPVQREQTRYF. The CDR3 DNA reads as TGTGCCAGCAGCTTAGCCCCAGTCCAACGAGAACAGACCCGGTACTTC.

The rearrangement joins TRBV12-3 or TRBV12-4 to TRBJ1-2; D is perhaps TRBD1 (5 bases). Trimming shortened V by 3 bases and J by 3 bases, and 17 bases separated the two germline ends. This CDR3 has 16 residues. CDR3 DNA sequence: TGTGCCAGCAGTTTGGCGGGGGATTACCTTGACTATGGCTACACCTTC. Translating gives CASSLAGDYLDYGYTF.

The chain carries TRBV6-2 or TRBV6-3 and TRBJ2-7, with D maybe TRBD2 (5 bases). CDR1 MNHEY and CDR2 SVGEGT come from the germline V gene. The CDR3 loop spans 15 amino acids. The germline V and J ends were trimmed by 4 bases and 4 bases, with 17 bases remaining between them. The CDR3 DNA sequence: TGTGCCAGCAGTTCCCGGGATAGCTATGGGTACGAGCAGTACTTC. Its protein is CASSSRDSYGYEQYF.